Listed here are 11 T cell receptor beta chains from one sample, sequenced in a study of T-cell reconstitution after alpha-beta-depleted transplantation in children. Unique molecular identifiers were incorporated into the prepared TCRbeta library. TCRdb used MiXCR to reprocess the PCR reads, holding one entry per CDR3 protein. The table has about 400,000 distinct CDR3 sequences, about a sixth seen once. Material: PBMCs, mostly from graft donor cells, obtained 360 days after TCRalphabeta/CD19-depleted stem cell transplant. All receptors come from a boy under two years old who had a stem cell transplant for Wiskott-Aldrich syndrome, so the T cells may come from the graft donor.

Only a few counts were recorded for this clonotype. The chain combines TRBV12-3 or TRBV12-4 with TRBJ2-2; TRBD2 matches at 7 bases. The CDR3 covers 17 residues. The V and J ends lost 5 bases and 3 bases, in that order; junction bases with no gene match: 12. The CDR3 region is CASSNSGGTGDTGELFF. The CDR3 DNA reads TGTGCCAGCAGTAACTCCGGGGGGACCGGTGACACCGGGGAGCTGTTTTTT.

The rearrangement uses TRBV28 and TRBJ2-5; 10 bases are shared with TRBD2. This CDR3 spans 17 amino acids. V dropped 6 bases and J dropped 5; count of bases not matched to a gene: 15. The germline gives CDR1 MDHEN, CDR2 SYDVKM. CDR3 amino acids: CASRPPSGGAEAETQYF. The CDR3 nucleotides are TGTGCCAGCAGGCCCCCTAGCGGGGGCGCTGAGGCGGAGACCCAGTACTTC.

J is TRBJ2-3 and V is TRBV12-3 or TRBV12-4; TRBD2 agrees at 10 bases. V shed 4 bases and J 2 bases; nucleotides not matched to a gene: 3. CDR3 length: 15 amino acids. CDR3 coding DNA: TGTGCCAGCAGTTCCACTAGCGGGATCACAGATACGCAGTATTTT. It yields the protein CASSSTSGITDTQYF.

The V and J genes are TRBV6-1 and TRBJ2-5; 10 bases fit TRBD2. Trimming removed 6 bases from V and 1 base from J; junction bases left unmatched: 2. The CDR3 spans 14 residues. In germline, CDR1 is MNHNS, CDR2 SASEGT. The CDR3 is CASRLAGSQETQYF. Written as DNA, the CDR3 is TGTGCCAGCAGACTAGCGGGGAGCCAAGAGACCCAGTACTTC.

This clonotype turned up a few times. The CDR3 region has the DNA TGTGCCAGCAGTTACAACAGACCGAGGGACAGAGGGTCACCCCTCCACTTT. This translates into CASSYNRPRDRGSPLHF. The rearrangement joins TRBV6-5 to TRBJ1-6, with 7 bases fitting TRBD1. V gave up 2 bases and J gave up 10 bases; unmatched junction bases: 14. The CDR3 loop spans 17 amino acids. The V gene's germline CDR1 is MNHEY and CDR2 SVGAGI.

This clonotype was seen more than once but under ten times. The chain links TRBV5-1 to TRBJ2-3, with D perhaps matching TRBD1 (5 bases). Germline V gene data show CDR1 as SGHRS and CDR2 as YFSETQ. This CDR3 comprises 13 residues. V was shortened by 1 base and J by 5 bases, with 8 bases between the two germline ends. The chain's CDR3 is CASSLFQGDTQYF. The CDR3 region has the DNA TGCGCCAGCAGCTTGTTTCAGGGAGATACGCAGTATTTT.

The table lists this clonotype with a few counts. The chain couples TRBV29-1 to TRBJ2-7, with D possibly TRBD1 on 6 matching bases. Germline CDR1 and CDR2: SQVTM and ANQGSEA. Trimming stripped 5 bases from V and 7 bases from J, with 18 bases between. The CDR3 has 13 amino acids. The CDR3 DNA reads TGCAGCGTTAGACGGGACACCCGGGGAGAGCAGTACTTC. Translating it yields CSVRRDTRGEQYF.

The gene calls are TRBV20-1 and TRBJ2-7; TRBD1 matches at 8 bases. With 3 bases clipped from V and 3 bases from J, the junction kept 10 bases outside the gene matches. Germline CDR1 DFQATT, CDR2 SNEGSKA (reference sequence). This CDR3 is 15 amino acids long. The CDR3 DNA reads as TGCAGTGCTAGGGGAAGGGACAGGTCCCTCTACGAGCAGTACTTC. Translated: CSARGRDRSLYEQYF.

The chain joins TRBV20-1 to TRBJ2-4, with no clear D. V lost 3 bases to trimming and J lost 0 bases, with 15 bases between them. The CDR3 length is 16 residues. The germline V gene has CDR1 DFQATT and CDR2 SNEGSKA (reference sequence). CDR3 bases: TGCAGTGCTAGGAACGCCCACACATTAGCCAAAAACATTCAGTACTTC. Its translation is CSARNAHTLAKNIQYF.

The chain employs TRBV3-1 and TRBJ2-1; D call uncertain. The CDR3 has 11 residues. V was trimmed by 6 bases and J by 9 bases, leaving 9 bases between them. CDR1 LGHDT and CDR2 YNNKEL come from the germline V gene (reference sequence). CDR3 in amino acids: CASSSTGEQFF. The CDR3, as DNA: TGTGCCAGCAGTTCCACGGGTGAGCAGTTCTTC.

The chain uses TRBV7-9 and TRBJ2-7; perhaps TRBD2 as D (6 bases). This CDR3 has 11 residues. V dropped 6 bases and J dropped 5 bases, with 8 bases sitting between them. The germline CDR1 and CDR2 sequences are SEHNR and FQNEAQ (reference sequence). The DNA for the CDR3 is TGTGCCAGCAGTTCGGGGGACGAGCAGTACTTC. Protein sequence: CASSSGDEQYF.